This T cell receptor (beta chain) was identified during a study of blood T cell repertoires in COVID-19. About the study: From the United States, Italy and Spain came samples of acute and convalescent COVID-19. The analysed material was cDNA or gDNA that came from T cells, B-cell-depleted T cells, or PBMCs.

CDR1 is SGHTA and CDR2 is FQGTGA in the germline V gene. This CDR3 is built from 15 residues. V was trimmed by 2 bases and J by 4 bases, leaving 15 bases between them. Study processing details: Counts of nucleated cells, estimated from reference gene primer amplification, were obtained. This table comes from immunoSEQ multiplex PCR, and its TCRdb copy is limited to in-frame clones, with some not included. V and J calls and clone size are those listed in that table; D and trimming were worked out from the DNA. The table lists about 170,000 clones, about 82% of them singletons. The sample comprised peripheral blood. The TCR was taken from a man in his fifties or sixties with active or convalescent COVID-19. This chain links TRBV7-3 with TRBJ2-7; D may be TRBD1 (5 bases). DNA for the CDR3: TGTGCCAGCAGCTTAGCCTCTCAGGGTCCATACGAGCAGTACTTC. Amino acids: CASSLASQGPYEQYF. Drawing the rest from reference TRBV7-3 and TRBJ2-7, the complete variable domain is GAGVSQTPSNKVTEKGKYVELRCDPISGHTALYWYRQSLGQGPEFLIYFQGTGAADDSGLPNDRFFAVRPEGSVSTLKIQRTERGDSAVYLCASSLASQGPYEQYFGPGTRLTVT.